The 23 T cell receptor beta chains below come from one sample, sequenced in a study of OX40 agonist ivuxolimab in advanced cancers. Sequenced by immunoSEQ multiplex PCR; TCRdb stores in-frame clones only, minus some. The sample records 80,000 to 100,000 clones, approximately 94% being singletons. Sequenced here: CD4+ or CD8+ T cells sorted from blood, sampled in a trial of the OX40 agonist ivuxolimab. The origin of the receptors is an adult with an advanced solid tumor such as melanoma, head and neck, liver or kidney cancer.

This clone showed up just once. The CDR3 protein is CAWTGSSYNEQFF. For the CDR3, the DNA is TGTGCCTGGACAGGGAGCTCCTACAATGAGCAGTTCTTC. The J gene is TRBJ2-1, the V gene TRBV30; D could derive from TRBD1 or TRBD2 (5 bases each). This CDR3 spans 13 amino acids. Trimming took 4 bases from V and 0 from J, leaving 7 bases between them. Germline CDR1 is GTSNPN and CDR2 is SVGIG (reference sequence).

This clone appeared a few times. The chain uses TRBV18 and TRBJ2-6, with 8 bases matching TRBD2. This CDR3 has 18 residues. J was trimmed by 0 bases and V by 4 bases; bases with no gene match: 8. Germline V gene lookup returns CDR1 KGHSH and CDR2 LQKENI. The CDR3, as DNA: TGTGCCAGCTCACAATCGGCGGGGGGAAACTCTGGGGCCAACGTCCTGACTTTC. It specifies CASSQSAGGNSGANVLTF.

CDR3 in amino acids: CASSPVQTATNEKLFF. For the CDR3, the DNA is TGTGCCAGCTCACCTGTCCAGACCGCAACTAATGAAAAACTGTTTTTT. The chain has TRBV18 and TRBJ1-4; D not certain. The CDR3 totals 16 residues. V shed 3 bases and J shed 0 bases, with 11 bases lying between them. Germline loops: CDR1 KGHSH, CDR2 LQKENI.

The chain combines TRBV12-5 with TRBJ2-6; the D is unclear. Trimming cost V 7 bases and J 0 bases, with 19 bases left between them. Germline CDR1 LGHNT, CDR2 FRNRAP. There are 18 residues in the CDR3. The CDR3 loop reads CASALRTLYFSGANVLTF. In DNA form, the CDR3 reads TGTGCTAGTGCCCTAAGAACATTATACTTCTCTGGGGCCAACGTCCTGACTTTC. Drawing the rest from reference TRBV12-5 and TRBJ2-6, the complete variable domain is DARVTQTPRHKVTEMGQEVTMRCQPILGHNTVFWYRQTMMQGLELLAYFRNRAPLDDSGMPKDRFSAEMPDATLATLKIQPSEPRDSAVYFCASALRTLYFSGANVLTFGAGSRLTVL.

CDR3 nucleotides: TGTGCCAGCAGTGGACCCTTAAGCACAGATACGCAGTATTTT. It yields the protein CASSGPLSTDTQYF. V is TRBV25-1 and J is TRBJ2-3; D gene unclear. Trimming took off 4 bases at V and 0 bases at J, with 8 bases between the two ends. This CDR3 is 14 amino acids long. Germline CDR1 reads MGHDK; CDR2 reads SYGVNS.

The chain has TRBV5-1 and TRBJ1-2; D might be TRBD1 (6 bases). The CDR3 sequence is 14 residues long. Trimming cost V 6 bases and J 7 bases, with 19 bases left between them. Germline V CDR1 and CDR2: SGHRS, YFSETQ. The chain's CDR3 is CASTLNGGQGGYTF. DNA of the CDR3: TGCGCCAGCACCCTTAACGGGGGGCAGGGTGGCTACACCTTC.

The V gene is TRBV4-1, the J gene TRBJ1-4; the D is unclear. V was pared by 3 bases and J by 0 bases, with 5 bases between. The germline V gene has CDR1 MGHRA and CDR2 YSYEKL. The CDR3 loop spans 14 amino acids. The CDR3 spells CASSQQTTNEKLFF. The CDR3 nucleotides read TGCGCCAGCAGCCAGCAGACAACTAATGAAAAACTGTTTTTT.

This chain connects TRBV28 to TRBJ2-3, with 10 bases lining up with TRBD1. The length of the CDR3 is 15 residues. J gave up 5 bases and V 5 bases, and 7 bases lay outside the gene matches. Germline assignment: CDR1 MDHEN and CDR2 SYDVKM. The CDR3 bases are TGTGCCAGCAGTCTCACCGGGACAGGGGAAGATACGCAGTATTTT. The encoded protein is CASSLTGTGEDTQYF.

The CDR3 DNA reads TGTGCCAGCAGAATTAGAGAGGAAACTGAAGCTTTCTTT. This encodes CASRIREETEAFF. V and J are TRBV6-1 and TRBJ1-1; D gene uncertain. V dropped 6 bases and J dropped 5 bases, with 13 bases sitting between them. This CDR3 is 13 amino acids long. CDR1 is MNHNS and CDR2 is SASEGT in the germline V gene.

The CDR3 spells CASSYSGLKKETQYF. DNA for the CDR3: TGTGCCAGCAGCTACTCGGGCCTCAAGAAGGAGACCCAGTACTTC. The chain couples TRBV7-2 to TRBJ2-5; the D is unclear. Deletions cut 4 bases from V and 5 bases from J, with 17 bases between. Germline V gene data show CDR1 as SGHTA and CDR2 as FQGNSA. This CDR3 has 15 amino acids.

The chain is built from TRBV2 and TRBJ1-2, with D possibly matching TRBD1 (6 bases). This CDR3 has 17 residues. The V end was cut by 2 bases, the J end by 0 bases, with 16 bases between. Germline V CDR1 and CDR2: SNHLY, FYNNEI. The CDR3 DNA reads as TGTGCCAGCAGTGAATTCAGGGGATTAATTACTAACTATGGCTACACCTTC. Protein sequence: CASSEFRGLITNYGYTF.

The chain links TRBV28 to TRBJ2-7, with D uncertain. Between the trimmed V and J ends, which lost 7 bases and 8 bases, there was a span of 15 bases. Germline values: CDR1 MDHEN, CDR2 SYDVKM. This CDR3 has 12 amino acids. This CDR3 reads CASNTGSAQQYF. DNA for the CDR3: TGTGCCAGCAACACCGGCAGCGCACAGCAGTACTTC.

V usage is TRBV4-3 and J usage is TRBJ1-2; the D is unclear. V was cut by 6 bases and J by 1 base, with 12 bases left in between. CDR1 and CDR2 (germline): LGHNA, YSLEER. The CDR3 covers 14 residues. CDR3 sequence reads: CASSRFTDNYGYTF. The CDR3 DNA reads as TGCGCCAGCAGTCGCTTCACGGATAACTATGGCTACACCTTC.

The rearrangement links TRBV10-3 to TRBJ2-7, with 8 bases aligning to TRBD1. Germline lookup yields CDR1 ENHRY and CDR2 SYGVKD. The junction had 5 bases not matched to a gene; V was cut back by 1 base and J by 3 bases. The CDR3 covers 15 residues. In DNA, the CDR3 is TGTGCCATCAGTGAGTTGGCAGGGGGCAGCTACGAGCAGTACTTC. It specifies CAISELAGGSYEQYF.

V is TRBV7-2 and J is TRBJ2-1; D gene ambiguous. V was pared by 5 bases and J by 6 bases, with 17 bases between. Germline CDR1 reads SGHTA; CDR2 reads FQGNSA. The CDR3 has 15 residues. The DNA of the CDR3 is TGTGCCAGCAGCACGTATCCCGGATCCGCCAATGAGCAGTTCTTC. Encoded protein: CASSTYPGSANEQFF.

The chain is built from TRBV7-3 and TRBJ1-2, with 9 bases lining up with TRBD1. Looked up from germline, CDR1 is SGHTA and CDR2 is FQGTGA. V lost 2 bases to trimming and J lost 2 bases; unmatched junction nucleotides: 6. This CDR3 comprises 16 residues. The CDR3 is CASSLAGGQGNYGYTF. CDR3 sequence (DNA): TGTGCCAGCAGCTTAGCCGGGGGACAGGGAAACTATGGCTACACCTTC.

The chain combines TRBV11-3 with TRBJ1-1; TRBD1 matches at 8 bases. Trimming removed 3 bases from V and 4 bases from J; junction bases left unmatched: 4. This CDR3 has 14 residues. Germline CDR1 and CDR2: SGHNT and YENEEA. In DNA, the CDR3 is TGTGCCAGCAGCTTGAACAGGGGGAGCACTGAAGCTTTCTTT. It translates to CASSLNRGSTEAFF.

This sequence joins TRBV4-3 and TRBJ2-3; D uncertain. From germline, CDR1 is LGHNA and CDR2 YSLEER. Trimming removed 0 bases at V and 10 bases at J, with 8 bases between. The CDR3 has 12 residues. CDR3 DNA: TGCGCCAGCAGCCAAGATGCCGGCCCGCAGTATTTT. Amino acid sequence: CASSQDAGPQYF.

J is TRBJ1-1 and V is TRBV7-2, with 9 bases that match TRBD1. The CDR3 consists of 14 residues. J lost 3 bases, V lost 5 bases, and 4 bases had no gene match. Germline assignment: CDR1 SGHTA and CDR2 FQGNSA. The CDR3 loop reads CASSRWDRDTEAFF. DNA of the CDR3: TGTGCCAGCAGCCGCTGGGACAGGGACACTGAAGCTTTCTTT.

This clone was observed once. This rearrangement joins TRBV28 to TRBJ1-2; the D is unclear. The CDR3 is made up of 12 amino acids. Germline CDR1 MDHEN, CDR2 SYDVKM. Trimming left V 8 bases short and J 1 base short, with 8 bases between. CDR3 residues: CASRSVNYGYTF. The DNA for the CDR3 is TGTGCCAGCCGGAGTGTTAACTATGGCTACACCTTC.

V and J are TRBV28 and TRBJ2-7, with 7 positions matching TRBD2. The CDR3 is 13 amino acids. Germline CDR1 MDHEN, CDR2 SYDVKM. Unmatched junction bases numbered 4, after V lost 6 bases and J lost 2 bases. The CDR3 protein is CASRLGGTYEQYF. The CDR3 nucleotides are TGTGCCAGCAGGCTCGGGGGGACCTACGAGCAGTACTTC.

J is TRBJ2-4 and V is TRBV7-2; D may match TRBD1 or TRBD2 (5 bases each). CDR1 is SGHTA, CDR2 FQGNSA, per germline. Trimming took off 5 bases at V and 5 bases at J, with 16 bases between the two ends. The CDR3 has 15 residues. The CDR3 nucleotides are TGTGCCAGCAGCCTCCTTCAGGGACCTCAAAACATTCAGTACTTC. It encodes CASSLLQGPQNIQYF.

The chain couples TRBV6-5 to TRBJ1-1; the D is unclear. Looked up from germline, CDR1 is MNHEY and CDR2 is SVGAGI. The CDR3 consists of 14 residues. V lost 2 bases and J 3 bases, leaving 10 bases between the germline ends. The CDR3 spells CASSYGVRDTEAFF. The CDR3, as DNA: TGTGCCAGCAGTTACGGTGTCCGGGACACTGAAGCTTTCTTT.